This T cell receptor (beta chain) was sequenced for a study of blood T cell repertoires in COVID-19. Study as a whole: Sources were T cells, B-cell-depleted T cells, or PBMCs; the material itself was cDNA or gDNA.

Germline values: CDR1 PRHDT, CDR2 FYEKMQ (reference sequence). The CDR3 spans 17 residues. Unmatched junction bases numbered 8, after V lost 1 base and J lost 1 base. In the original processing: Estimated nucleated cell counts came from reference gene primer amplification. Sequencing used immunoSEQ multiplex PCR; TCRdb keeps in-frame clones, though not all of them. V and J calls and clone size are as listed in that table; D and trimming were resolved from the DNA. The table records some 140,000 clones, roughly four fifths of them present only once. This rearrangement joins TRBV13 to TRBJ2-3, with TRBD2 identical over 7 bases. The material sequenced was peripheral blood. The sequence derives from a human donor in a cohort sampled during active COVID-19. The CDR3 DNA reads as TGTGCCAGCAGCTTAGTACCGGCGGGGGAGGGCACAGATACGCAGTATTTT. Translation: CASSLVPAGEGTDTQYF. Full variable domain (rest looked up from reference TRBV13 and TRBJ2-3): AAGVIQSPRHLIKEKRETATLKCYPIPRHDTVYWYQQGPGQDPQFLISFYEKMQSDKGSIPDRFSAQQFSDYHSELNMSSLELGDSALYFCASSLVPAGEGTDTQYFGPGTRLTVL.